These 16 T cell receptor beta chains originate from one sample sequenced in a study of cytomegalovirus exposure and HLA in healthy donors. PCR was performed using 60 Vbeta and 13 Jbeta primers. TCRdb's table, derived via immunoSEQ multiplex PCR, lists solely in-frame clones and lacks some. The profile shows about 160,000 clones, approximately 72% of them singletons. The material sequenced was PBMCs. These receptors were collected from a female donor in good health and CMV-seronegative.

This clone was found once. The chain is built from TRBV28 and TRBJ2-7; D is ambiguous. V was cut by 1 base and J by 7 bases, with 8 bases left in between. The CDR3 extends over 12 amino acids. Germline CDR1 is MDHEN and CDR2 is SYDVKM. CDR3 loop: CASSLSPREQYF. The CDR3 DNA sequence: TGTGCCAGCAGTTTATCCCCTAGGGAGCAGTACTTC.

The V and J genes are TRBV7-3 and TRBJ2-3, with 8 bases lining up with TRBD2. The CDR3 covers 15 residues. Germline CDR1 and CDR2: SGHTA and FQGTGA. The V gene end was trimmed by 5 bases and the J gene end by 2 bases; junction bases not matched to a gene: 6. CDR3 loop: CASSRGGPNTDTQYF. DNA of the CDR3: TGTGCCAGCAGCCGGGGGGGACCAAACACAGATACGCAGTATTTT. Full variable domain (missing parts from reference TRBV7-3 and TRBJ2-3): GAGVSQTPSNKVTEKGKYVELRCDPISGHTALYWYRQSLGQGPEFLIYFQGTGAADDSGLPNDRFFAVRPEGSVSTLKIQRTERGDSAVYLCASSRGGPNTDTQYFGPGTRLTVL.

This rearrangement joins TRBV2 to TRBJ2-5; possible D gene TRBD1, 6 bases. The CDR3 is made up of 13 amino acids. V dropped 10 bases and J dropped 4 bases, with 16 bases sitting between them. Germline CDR1 SNHLY, CDR2 FYNNEI. As DNA, the CDR3 is TGTGCCACGCGAGGGGGACAAGGAGAGACCCAGTACTTC. This codes for CATRGGQGETQYF.

This chain connects TRBV5-1 to TRBJ1-1; TRBD1 is a possible D gene (5 bases). The germline V and J ends were trimmed by 4 bases and 5 bases, with 12 bases remaining between them. There are 13 residues in the CDR3. Germline V gene sequence: CDR1 SGHRS, CDR2 YFSETQ. CDR3 DNA sequence: TGCGCCAGCAGCAATACTCAGGGAACTGAAGCTTTCTTT. Translating gives CASSNTQGTEAFF.

The chain carries TRBV6-5 and TRBJ1-2; 7 bases fit TRBD1. CDR3 size: 14 residues. CDR1 is MNHEY and CDR2 is SVGAGI in the germline V gene. J lost 3 bases, V lost 6 bases, and 7 bases had no gene match. This chain's CDR3 is CASRPGGRDYGYTF. In nucleotides, the CDR3 is TGTGCCAGCAGACCAGGGGGGCGCGACTATGGCTACACCTTC.

This clone was detected a few times. The V and J genes are TRBV27 and TRBJ2-5; a possible D gene is TRBD2 (5 bases). The V gene lost 1 base and the J gene lost 7 bases, with 13 bases spanning the gap. Per germline, CDR1 MNHEY and CDR2 SMNVEV (reference sequence). The CDR3 loop spans 14 amino acids. In DNA form, the CDR3 reads TGTGCCAGCAGTTTATTTGGGGAGTCAGCGACCCAGTACTTC. This gives the protein CASSLFGESATQYF.

The chain joins TRBV27 to TRBJ2-1; 8 nucleotides agree with TRBD2. Germline V lookup: CDR1 MNHEY, CDR2 SMNVEV (reference sequence). With 2 bases clipped from V and 2 bases from J, the junction kept 5 bases outside the gene matches. The CDR3 contains 16 residues. In DNA, the CDR3 is TGTGCCAGCAGTTTAACGTCAGCGGGAGCCTACAATGAGCAGTTCTTC. Amino acids: CASSLTSAGAYNEQFF.

The CDR3 DNA reads as TGTGCCAGCAGCCCGCGTGGAGGAGCGGGACTCAACATTCAGTACTTC. It is translated as CASSPRGGAGLNIQYF. The chain carries TRBV7-9 and TRBJ2-4, with 7 bases that match TRBD2. J was trimmed by 7 bases and V by 5 bases; bases with no gene match: 14. Germline values: CDR1 SEHNR, CDR2 FQNEAQ (reference sequence). The CDR3 length is 16 residues.

CDR3 nucleotides: TGTGCCAGCAGCGAGCGACTAGCGGGAGTCACCTACAATGAGCAGTTCTTC. As protein: CASSERLAGVTYNEQFF. The chain couples TRBV9 to TRBJ2-1, with TRBD2 matching 12 bases. Per the germline V gene, CDR1 is SGDLS and CDR2 is YYNGEE. This CDR3 has 17 amino acids. V was pared by 3 bases and J by 2 bases, with 6 bases of the junction left unmatched.

The rearrangement links TRBV6-1 to TRBJ2-1, with 14 bases fitting TRBD2. Trimming took 2 bases from V and 10 from J; bases not matched to a gene: 7. The CDR3 is 16 residues long. In germline, CDR1 is MNHNS, CDR2 SASEGT. CDR3 sequence (DNA): TGTGCCAGCAGTGAATCAGGGACTAGCGGGAGTTACGAGCAGTTCTTC. This encodes CASSESGTSGSYEQFF.

The chain recombines TRBV6-1 with TRBJ1-4, with a weak D call TRBD1 (6 bases). The CDR3 spans 13 residues. The V gene lost 7 bases and the J gene lost 8 bases, with 14 bases spanning the gap. Per germline, CDR1 MNHNS and CDR2 SASEGT. This CDR3 is CASNLQGPEKLFF. CDR3 coding DNA: TGTGCCAGCAACTTACAGGGTCCCGAAAAACTGTTTTTT.

V and J are TRBV7-9 and TRBJ2-3, with a possible D match to TRBD2 (5 bases). The length of the CDR3 is 14 residues. V shed 0 bases and J shed 5 bases, with 9 bases lying between them. CDR1 is SEHNR and CDR2 is FQNEAQ in the germline V gene (reference sequence). The CDR3 loop is CASSLAARGDTQYF. CDR3 sequence (DNA): TGTGCCAGCAGCTTAGCGGCTCGGGGAGATACGCAGTATTTT.

CDR3 residues: CATRKAGEREFF. The CDR3 DNA is TGTGCTACTCGTAAGGCGGGGGAGAGGGAGTTCTTC. The chain links TRBV7-9 to TRBJ2-1; 7 bases line up with TRBD2. Germline CDR1 is SEHNR and CDR2 is FQNEAQ (reference sequence). This CDR3 region has 12 residues.

This clone was seen only once. The chain couples TRBV28 to TRBJ1-6, with 8 bases matching TRBD1. Germline CDR1 reads MDHEN; CDR2 reads SYDVKM. The junction had 11 bases not matched to a gene; V was cut back by 8 bases and J by 8 bases. This CDR3 region has 15 residues. As DNA, the CDR3 is TGTGCCAGCCTTTCGGACAGGGTTGGTCATTCACCCCTCCACTTT. Protein product: CASLSDRVGHSPLHF.

This rearrangement joins TRBV7-9 to TRBJ2-3; a weak D match, TRBD1 (6 bases). Trimming cost V 5 bases and J 3 bases, with 15 bases left between them. Per germline, CDR1 SEHNR and CDR2 FQNEAQ (reference sequence). The length of the CDR3 is 15 residues. The CDR3 region is CASSPLGQITDTQYF. In DNA form, the CDR3 reads TGTGCCAGCAGCCCCTTGGGACAAATTACAGATACGCAGTATTTT.

With respect to this clone: An end of the junction does not agree with germline; a read error may underlie this. This CDR3 is CASSFSYLNEQFF. Here the CDR3 DNA reads TGTGCTAGCAGCTTTTCCTACCTCAATGAGCAGTTCTTC. V gene TRBV7-7 combines with J gene TRBJ2-1; D gene uncertain. The CDR3 is 13 residues long. Germline assignment: CDR1 SSHAT and CDR2 FNYEAQ (reference sequence).